The clone carrying this T cell receptor (beta chain) was recorded many times. The antigen remains undetermined. This sample was included in a study of T-cell memory formation after mild COVID-19. Background on the study: Clustering of TCRs was largely donor specific. General observations from the study: Pre-infection memory showed some responding clones, and this suggested that cross-reactive memory joined. CD4+ contracting clones were mainly CM and EM; CD8+ ones, EMRA.

TCRdb re-called the 5' RACE reads with MiXCR, one entry per CDR3 protein. The sample lists about 400,000 distinct CDR3 sequences; under 20% were seen once. The clonotype comes from a young man who had mild COVID-19 (a few samples of this study predate the infection). Cell type and time point are not known. Sequencing was carried out using PBMCs or a T cell subset sorted from them (not recorded which).

The CDR3 sequence: CASSAGELYNEQFF. DNA for the CDR3: TGTGCCAGCAGTGCGGGGGAGCTCTACAATGAGCAGTTCTTC. This rearrangement joins TRBV2 to TRBJ2-1; a weak D match, TRBD2 (6 bases). Germline-derived CDR1 and CDR2 are SNHLY and FYNNEI. The CDR3 totals 14 residues. Trimming cost V 4 bases and J 3 bases, with 10 bases left between them. Together with reference TRBV2 and TRBJ2-1, the CDR3 gives the full variable domain: EPEVTQTPSHQVTQMGQEVILRCVPISNHLYFYWYRQILGQKVEFLVSFYNNEISEKSEIFDDQFSVERPDGSNFTLKIRSTKLEDSAMYFCASSAGELYNEQFFGPGTRLTVL.